The 26 T cell receptor delta chains in this list originate from one sample, sequenced in a study of gammadelta T cells in human blood. TCRdb re-called clones from the RT-PCR reads via CATT. Here the sample spans more than 650 delta-chain clones, less than 65% being singletons. The sequencing sample was made of Vgamma9Vdelta2 gamma-delta T cells from adult blood. The receptors come from a human donor.

This clone was observed a few times. A far larger clone lies a single base away; this is likely a read error. The V gene is TRDV2, the J gene TRDJ1, with 8 positions matching TRDD3. CDR1 is GEAIGNYY and CDR2 is EKD in the germline V gene. V dropped 3 bases and J dropped 3; count of bases not matched to a gene: 11. CDR3 length equals 16 residues. The CDR3 loop is CACDESRVGDADKLIF. CDR3 coding DNA: TGTGCCTGTGACGAAAGCCGGGTGGGGGATGCCGATAAACTCATCTTT.

Sample share makes this clone large (0.1 to 1%). The V call is TRDV2, the J call TRDJ1; D uncertain. CDR3 length: 15 residues. Trimming took 3 bases from V and 0 from J, leaving 13 bases between them. Germline V gene data show CDR1 as GEAIGNYY and CDR2 as EKD. CDR3 loop: CACDLALGYTDKLIF. DNA for the CDR3: TGTGCCTGTGACCTGGCCCTAGGGTACACCGATAAACTCATCTTT.

Worth noting for this clone: This DNA's translation differs at residue 14 from TCRdb's protein, which comes from a much larger clone; a read error is likely, and the protein shown is translated from the DNA. The chain uses TRDV2 and TRDJ2, with D maybe TRDD3 (5 bases). The CDR3 runs 16 residues. Germline loops: CDR1 GEAIGNYY, CDR2 EKD. CDR3: CACDTVGNKLTAQRFF. The CDR3 DNA reads as TGTGCCTGTGACACAGTGGGGAACAAACTGACAGCACAACGCTTCTTT.

On this clone itself: Given a far larger clone just one base away, this is likely a sequencing read error. This chain connects TRDV2 to TRDJ1; the match to TRDD3 covers 7 bases. Germline loops: CDR1 GEAIGNYY, CDR2 EKD. The CDR3 is 16 residues long. V dropped 0 bases and J dropped 3; count of bases not matched to a gene: 9. CDR3 coding DNA: TGTGCCTGTGACACCCTGGGGGCAGCGTACGCCGATAAACTCATCTTT. It yields the protein CACDTLGAAYADKLIF.

This clone is classed as large. Other DNA sequences of this sample code for an identical CDR3. The chain recombines TRDV2 with TRDJ1, with 8 positions matching TRDD3. Germline V gives CDR1 GEAIGNYY, CDR2 EKD. The CDR3 length is 16 residues. V lost 3 bases, J lost 1 base, and 9 bases stayed unmatched. The CDR3 DNA follows: TGTGCCTGTGACCGTCTGGGGATACCGATCACCGATAAACTCATCTTT. Amino acids: CACDRLGIPITDKLIF.

This clone rates as medium-sized. V is TRDV2 and J is TRDJ3, with 12 positions matching TRDD3. Germline V CDR1 and CDR2: GEAIGNYY, EKD. The CDR3 loop spans 20 amino acids. V shed 0 bases, J shed 2 bases, and the junction held 7 bases outside the gene matches. Written as DNA, the CDR3 is TGTGCCTGTGACACCGTACTGGGGGATACCGTAACCTGGGACACCCGACAGATGTTTTTC. Amino acids: CACDTVLGDTVTWDTRQMFF.

By share, this clone counts as large. This sequence joins TRDV2 and TRDJ1; 11 positions agree with TRDD3. The V and J ends lost 3 bases and 7 bases, in that order; junction bases with no gene match: 12. Germline V gene data show CDR1 as GEAIGNYY and CDR2 as EKD. CDR3 length: 16 amino acids. The CDR3 sequence is CACDSLMGDTRGKLIF. In nucleotides, the CDR3 is TGTGCCTGTGACTCCCTGATGGGGGATACGCGAGGTAAACTCATCTTT.

A word on this clone: Given a far larger clone just one base away, this is likely a sequencing read error. The same CDR3 can be traced to other DNA sequences in this sample. The rearrangement uses TRDV2 and TRDJ1; 9 bases match TRDD3. The CDR3 length is 16 residues. CDR1 and CDR2 from the germline V gene are GEAIGNYY and EKD. As DNA, the CDR3 is TGTGCTTGTGACCCGGTCGGGGGGGATACCGAATCAAAACTCATCTTT. Translating gives CACDPVGGDTESKLIF.

Points on this clone: TCRdb's entry gives the protein of a much larger clone, which mismatches this DNA's translation at residue 14, likely from a read error; the protein reported here is translated from the DNA. The chain combines TRDV2 with TRDJ1, with 8 positions matching TRDD3. With the DNA end fitting TRDJ2 better, the J assignment may be wrong. Germline-derived CDR1 and CDR2 are GEAIGNYY and EKD. This CDR3 comprises 15 residues. The CDR3 coding sequence is TGTGCCTGTGACTGGCTGGGGGACCCGACCGATAAACTCTTCTTT. The encoded protein is CACDWLGDPTDKLFF.

This clone is large by share. The sample holds other DNA sequences that translate to the same CDR3. The chain links TRDV2 to TRDJ1; 10 bases are shared with TRDD3. The CDR3 loop spans 20 amino acids. Per the germline V gene, CDR1 is GEAIGNYY and CDR2 is EKD. The V and J ends lost 6 bases and 1 base, in that order; junction bases with no gene match: 22. CDR3 in DNA: TGTGCCTGTAATCCTGTTAGTGGGGGATACTCAGTAAGCCGCACCGATAAACTCATCTTT. It yields the protein CACNPVSGGYSVSRTDKLIF.

Comment on this clone: It differs at one base from a far larger clone, so likely a read error. This sequence joins TRDV2 and TRDJ4; a possible D gene is TRDD3 (5 bases). Deletions cut 0 bases from V and 1 base from J, with 20 bases between. The CDR3 contains 17 residues. Germline V gives CDR1 GEAIGNYY, CDR2 EKD. DNA for the CDR3: TGTGCCTGTGACACCGTCGGACGCGATACATTGCGCAGACCCCTGATCTTT. Its protein product is CACDTVGRDTLRRPLIF.

Notes on this clone: This likely traces to a read error, being one base from a far larger clone. In the same sample, other DNA sequences code for this CDR3. The V and J genes are TRDV2 and TRDJ1; 10 bases are shared with TRDD3. Germline values: CDR1 GEAIGNYY, CDR2 EKD. This CDR3 region has 19 residues. The CDR3, as DNA: TGTGCTTGTGACCTCGTTACTCCTTTGGGGGATACAACGACCGATAAACTCATCTTT. It encodes CACDLVTPLGDTTTDKLIF.

The gene calls are TRDV3 and TRDJ2, with 8 bases fitting TRDD3. V lost 4 bases to trimming and J lost 6 bases; unmatched junction nucleotides: 19. Per germline, CDR1 TVYSNPD and CDR2 GDNSRS (reference sequence). CDR3 length equals 17 residues. The CDR3 DNA reads TGTGCCTCTTCCTCTGTACTGGGGATACAATATCCAGCACAACTCTTCTTT. It translates to CASSSVLGIQYPAQLFF.

In its sample, this clone was seen a few times. A far larger clone is one nucleotide away, so this likely arose from a read error. The genes are TRDV2 and TRDJ1, with D possibly TRDD3 on 6 matching bases. Trimming took off 0 bases at V and 0 bases at J, with 22 bases between the two ends. Germline lookup yields CDR1 GEAIGNYY and CDR2 EKD. This CDR3 is 19 amino acids long. This CDR3 reads CACDTVPPPGETDTDKLIF. CDR3 DNA sequence: TGTGCCTGTGACACCGTTCCACCGCCGGGGGAGACAGACACCGATAAACTCATCTTT.

With respect to this clone: This probably arose from a read error, given a far larger clone one base away. The V call is TRDV2, the J call TRDJ3, with TRDD3 identical over 11 bases. CDR1 and CDR2 from the germline V gene are GEAIGNYY and EKD. This CDR3 region has 22 residues. CDR3 protein: CACDTAHLGDTQSSWDTRQLFF. The CDR3 DNA is TGTGCCTGTGACACCGCCCACCTGGGGGATACACAGAGCTCCTGGGACACCCGACAGCTGTTTTTC.

This clone has only a few counts. A far larger clone differs by one base, so this is likely a read error. The chain joins TRDV2 to TRDJ1, with D possibly matching TRDD2 (6 bases). The DNA end is more similar to TRDJ2, so the J call may be wrong. Germline V lookup: CDR1 GEAIGNYY, CDR2 EKD. The CDR3 covers 14 residues. Written as DNA, the CDR3 is TGTGCCTGTGACGCGGTTCCTTCCACCGATAAACTCTTCTTT. This sequence encodes CACDAVPSTDKLFF.

Worth noting for this clone: Given a far larger clone just one base away, this is likely a sequencing read error. The genes are TRDV2 and TRDJ1; TRDD3 might be the D (6 bases). V dropped 3 bases and J dropped 3 bases, with 25 bases sitting between them. In germline, CDR1 is GEAIGNYY, CDR2 EKD. The CDR3 has 18 residues. CDR3 DNA sequence: TGTGCCTGTGACCCGATCCCCTATGAGGGGGACTCCCCCGATAAACTCATCTTT. The encoded protein is CACDPIPYEGDSPDKLIF.

This clone was seen more than once but under ten times. Since a far larger clone is one base different, this is likely a read error. This rearrangement joins TRDV2 to TRDJ1, with 10 bases identical to TRDD3. The CDR3 contains 18 residues. Per the germline V gene, CDR1 is GEAIGNYY and CDR2 is EKD. The CDR3 bases are TGTGCCCGTGACACTCTGGAGAGGCTGGGGGATAACACCGATAAACTCATCTTT. Residues: CARDTLERLGDNTDKLIF.

This clone was counted once. This likely came from a read error, as a far larger clone is one base away. The rearrangement uses TRDV2 and TRDJ2; 8 nucleotides match TRDD3. CDR3 length: 22 amino acids. Germline loops: CDR1 GEAIGNYY, CDR2 EKD. Trimming removed 3 bases from V and 5 bases from J; junction bases left unmatched: 28. The CDR3 DNA is TGTGCCTGTGACGCGGCCTATGGGGGATCCACCTATGGGGCGCGGGGTACAGCACAACTCTTCTTT. Its protein is CACDAAYGGSTYGARGTAQLFF.

The genes are TRDV2 and TRDJ1; tentative D call: TRDD3 (5 bases). V was pared by 4 bases and J by 0 bases, with 23 bases between. This CDR3 spans 18 amino acids. The germline gives CDR1 GEAIGNYY, CDR2 EKD. CDR3 DNA sequence: TGTGCCTGTGAAACGACTCTCGGGGGCCCAGTGTACACCGATAAACTCATCTTT. It yields the protein CACETTLGGPVYTDKLIF.

This clone was recorded once. A read error is the likely source, as a far larger clone sits one nucleotide away. V usage is TRDV2 and J usage is TRDJ1; TRDD3 agrees at 8 bases. The CDR3 has 17 residues. Germline CDR1 is GEAIGNYY and CDR2 is EKD. The CDR3 sequence is CACDPTGLGARADKRIF. CDR3 DNA sequence: TGTGCCTGTGACCCCACTGGACTGGGGGCGAGAGCCGATAAACGCATCTTT.

Regarding this clone: It is likely a read error: a sequence one base away is far more abundant. J is TRDJ1 and V is TRDV2; no firm D call. The CDR3 extends over 17 amino acids. Germline CDR1 and CDR2: GEAIGNYY and EKD. V lost 3 bases and J 10 bases, leaving 29 bases between the germline ends. Here the CDR3 reads CACDPIVRGPLNPGLIF. The CDR3 region has the DNA TGTGCCTGTGACCCTATCGTCCGGGGCCCCCTAAACCCAGGACTCATCTTT.

About this clone itself: A far more abundant clone sits one base away, making this likely a read error. The V and J genes are TRDV2 and TRDJ1, with 12 nucleotides matching TRDD3. The germline gives CDR1 GEAIGNYY, CDR2 EKD. The CDR3 runs to 17 residues. The CDR3 protein is CACGTVSWGIRTDKLIF. In nucleotides, the CDR3 is TGTGCCTGTGGCACCGTGAGCTGGGGGATACGCACCGATAAACTCATCTTT.

The V gene is TRDV3, the J gene TRDJ1, with TRDD3 matching over 7 bases. The CDR3 totals 12 residues. The V segment lost 2 bases and the J segment 0 bases; nucleotides outside the gene matches: 0. CDR1 TVYSNPD and CDR2 GDNSRS come from the germline V gene (reference sequence). The CDR3 spells CAFGGYTDKLIF. CDR3 nucleotide sequence: TGTGCCTTTGGGGGATACACCGATAAACTCATCTTT. The whole variable domain, remainder taken from reference TRDV3 and TRDJ1, is CDKVTQSSPDQTVASGSEVVLLCTYDTVYSNPDLFWYRIRPDYSFQFVFYGDNSRSEGADFTQGRFSVKHILTQKAFHLVISPVRTEDSATYYCAFGGYTDKLIFGKGTRVTVEP.

In the case of this clone: The TCRdb protein comes from a much larger clone and disagrees with this DNA's translation at residue 4, likely due to a read error; the protein given here is derived from the DNA. The genes are TRDV2 and TRDJ1; 8 bases line up with TRDD3. The germline CDR1 and CDR2 sequences are GEAIGNYY and EKD. The CDR3 has 15 amino acids. This CDR3 is CACNTGLGETDKLIF. For the CDR3, the DNA is TGTGCCTGTAACACCGGTCTGGGGGAAACCGATAAACTCATCTTT.

Worth noting for this clone: A far larger clone is only one base removed, so a read error is likely. This chain connects TRDV2 to TRDJ1; D may be TRDD3 (5 bases). From germline, CDR1 is GEAIGNYY and CDR2 EKD. V was shortened by 3 bases and J by 0 bases, with 22 bases between the two germline ends. The CDR3 is 18 residues long. CDR3 DNA: TGTGCCTGTGACCCGGTTGGGATCCGTTCTAACCACACCGATAAACTCATCTTT. Its protein product is CACDPVGIRSNHTDKLIF.